This is a list of T cell receptor beta chains from one sample in a study of cytotoxic CD8 clonotypes in ibrutinib-treated CLL. Profiled with immunoSEQ multiplex PCR; TCRdb holds only in-frame clones, not every one. The sample includes 33,000 or so clones, 49% of them seen just once. The source material was PBMCs, sampled before ibrutinib treatment. These receptors were obtained from a human donor with chronic lymphocytic leukemia. Each CDR3 is given with its conserved first and last residue. Each record gives: D gene, J gene, clone size, V gene, CDR3 protein, CDR3 DNA. The D gene is left open where the match is weak. Clone size is given for some rows only: seen once, a few or many times, or a class if the clone is expanded.

>-|TRBJ1-1|-|TRBV15
CATSRVVLAEAFF
TGTGCCACCAGCAGAGTAGTGCTGGCTGAAGCTTTCTTT
>-|TRBJ1-3|-|TRBV2
CASTSTGGNTIYF
TGTGCCAGCACGTCGACTGGGGGAAACACCATATATTTT
>-|TRBJ1-4|-|TRBV15
CATSSGATNEKLFF
TGTGCCACCAGCAGTGGGGCCACTAATGAAAAACTGTTTTTT
>-|TRBJ2-1|-|TRBV11-3
CASSFLAVGGADEQFF
TGTGCCAGCAGCTTTTTAGCGGTCGGTGGTGCGGATGAGCAGTTCTTC
>TRBD2|TRBJ2-3|few|TRBV28
CASNSASGGAGRYF
TGTGCCAGCAATTCGGCTAGCGGGGGGGCCGGGAGGTATTTT
>-|TRBJ1-5|-|TRBV6-5
CASGSGTSGNQPQHF
TGTGCCAGCGGATCCGGGACGTCTGGCAATCAGCCCCAGCATTTT
>TRBD1|TRBJ2-7|-|TRBV5-1
CASSLLAGQGAYEQYF
TGCGCCAGCAGCTTGCTTGCGGGACAGGGGGCGTACGAGCAGTACTTC
>-|TRBJ2-2|-|TRBV5-4
CASSLNTGNTGELFF
TGTGCCAGCAGCTTGAATACAGGGAACACCGGGGAGCTGTTTTTT
>-|TRBJ2-7|-|TRBV29-1
CSVLTWDEQYF
TGCAGCGTCTTGACCTGGGACGAGCAGTACTTC
>-|TRBJ1-2|few|TRBV6-1
CASSEVLFWGVDYGYTF
TGTGCCAGCAGTGAAGTCTTATTTTGGGGGGTAGACTATGGCTACACCTTC
>-|TRBJ2-1|few|TRBV7-8
CASSLAVQAWSNEQFF
TGTGCCAGCAGCTTAGCGGTCCAGGCTTGGAGTAATGAGCAGTTCTTC
>TRBD1|TRBJ2-1|-|TRBV6-1
CASSSTGGFHNEQFF
TGTGCCAGCAGTAGTACAGGGGGGTTCCACAATGAGCAGTTCTTC
>-|TRBJ2-5|few|TRBV5-1
CASSFGTQETQYF
TGCGCCAGCAGCTTCGGGACCCAAGAGACCCAGTACTTC
>-|TRBJ1-5|-|TRBV6-1
CASSEMGNGGQHF
TGTGCCAGCAGTGAAATGGGTAATGGTGGCCAGCATTTT